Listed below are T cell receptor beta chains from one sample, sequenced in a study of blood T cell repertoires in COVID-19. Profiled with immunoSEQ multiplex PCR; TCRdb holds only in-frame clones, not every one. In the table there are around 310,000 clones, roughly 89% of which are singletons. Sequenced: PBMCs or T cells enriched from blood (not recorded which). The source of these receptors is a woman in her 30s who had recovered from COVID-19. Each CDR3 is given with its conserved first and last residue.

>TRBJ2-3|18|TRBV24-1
CATSDFGYGAGRTDTQYF
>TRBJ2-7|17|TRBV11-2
CASSIRALRGSGDEQYF
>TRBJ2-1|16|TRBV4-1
CASSQDGAGDYNEQFF
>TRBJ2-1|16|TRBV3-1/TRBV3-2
CASSQEGGDPMHEQFF
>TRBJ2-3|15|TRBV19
CASSGWLASTDTQYF
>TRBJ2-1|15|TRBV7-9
CASSETGSSYNEQFF
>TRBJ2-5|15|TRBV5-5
CASSLGGDREETQYF
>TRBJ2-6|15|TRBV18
CASSPREPGANVLTF
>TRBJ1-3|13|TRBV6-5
CASWQGAGNTIYF
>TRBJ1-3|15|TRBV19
CASSPGQFSGNTIYF
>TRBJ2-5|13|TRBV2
CAIRTVAPETQYF
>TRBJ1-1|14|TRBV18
CASSPQTANTEAFF
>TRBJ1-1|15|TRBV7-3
CASSSGTGKSTEAFF
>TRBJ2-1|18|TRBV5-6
CASSFPGLAGESYNEQFF
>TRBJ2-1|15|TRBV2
CASSLGGQLLGPRFF
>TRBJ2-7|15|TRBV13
CASSLVAGGYYEQYF
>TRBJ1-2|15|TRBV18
CASSPGTGADYGYTF
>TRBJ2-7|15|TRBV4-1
CASSQGRDRGYEQYF
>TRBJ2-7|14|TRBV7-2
CASSFPGLAVEQYF
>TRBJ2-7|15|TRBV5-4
CASSLGAGTSGEQYF
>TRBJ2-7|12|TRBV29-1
CSVLGDSYEQYF
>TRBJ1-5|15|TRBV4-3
CASSQDLAGTQPQHF
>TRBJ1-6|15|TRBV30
CAWSDGGPGGSPLHF
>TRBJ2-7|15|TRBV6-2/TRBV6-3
CASSYLSGTSYEQYF